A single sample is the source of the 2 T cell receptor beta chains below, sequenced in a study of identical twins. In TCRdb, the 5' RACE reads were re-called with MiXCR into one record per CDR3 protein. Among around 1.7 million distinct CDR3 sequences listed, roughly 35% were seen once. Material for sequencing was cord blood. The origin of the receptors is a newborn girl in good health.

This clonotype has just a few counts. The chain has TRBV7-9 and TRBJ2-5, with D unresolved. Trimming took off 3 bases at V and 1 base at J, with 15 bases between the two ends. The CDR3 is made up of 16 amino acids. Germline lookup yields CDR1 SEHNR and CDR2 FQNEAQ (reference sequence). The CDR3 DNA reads TGTGCCAGCAGCTTTTTCCCTGGTAGCCTCCAAGAGACCCAGTACTTC. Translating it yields CASSFFPGSLQETQYF.

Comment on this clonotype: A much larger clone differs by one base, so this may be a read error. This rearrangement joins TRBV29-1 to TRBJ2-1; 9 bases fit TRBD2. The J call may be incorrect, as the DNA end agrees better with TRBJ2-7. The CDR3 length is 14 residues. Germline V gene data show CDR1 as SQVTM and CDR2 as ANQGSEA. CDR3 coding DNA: TGCAGCGTTGATGGGCTAGCGGGGTACAATGAGCAGTACTTC. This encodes CSVDGLAGYNEQYF.